This TCR beta chain was found in a study of blood T cells in healthy people across ages. On this clonotype: What it binds is unknown.

It was with a sample-barcoded 5' primer and a J-beta primer mix that a second PCR of about 7 to 12 cycles was run. Each sample provided no less than 2.5 million CDR3-containing paired-end reads. TCRdb itself ran the 5' RACE reads through MiXCR, one entry per CDR3 protein. This table has about 1.5 million distinct CDR3 sequences, about 40% appearing once. There are 14 residues in the CDR3. Germline-derived CDR1 and CDR2 are ENHRY and SYGVKD. V gave up 10 bases and J gave up 1 base; unmatched junction bases: 6. General study results and limits: Researchers report that TCR beta diversity correlated strongly with naive T cell percentage.

The origin of this receptor is a woman between 18 and 29 years old in good health. The chain carries TRBV10-3 and TRBJ2-3; 9 nucleotides agree with TRBD2. Sequenced material: blood. CDR3 nucleotide sequence: TGTGCCACCAGACTAGCGGAGCGCACAGATACGCAGTATTTT. Translating gives CATRLAERTDTQYF.